The next 20 T cell receptor beta chains were all read from a single sample in a study of shared T cell receptors in the human thymus. Assay used: immunoSEQ multiplex PCR; TCRdb lists only in-frame clones, some missing. The sample has about 710,000 clones, about 87% seen once; the top ten hold 0.0094%. This same sample was also part of a study on human thymus T cells.

Sequenced input: thymocytes. Receptor source: a boy in the first two years of life with a congenital heart defect.

The V gene is TRBV28, the J gene TRBJ2-7; 7 bases map to TRBD2. With 3 bases clipped from V and 4 bases from J, the junction kept 9 bases outside the gene matches. Germline CDR1 and CDR2: MDHEN and SYDVKM. The CDR3 loop spans 15 amino acids. Here the CDR3 reads CASSFGGSFLYEQYF. The CDR3 coding sequence is TGTGCCAGCAGTTTCGGCGGGAGCTTTCTTTACGAGCAGTACTTC. Looking up the rest from reference TRBV28 and TRBJ2-7 gives the full variable domain: DVKVTQSSRYLVKRTGEKVFLECVQDMDHENMFWYRQDPGLGLRLIYFSYDVKMKEKGDIPEGYSVSREKKERFSLILESASTNQTSMYLCASSFGGSFLYEQYFGPGTRLTVT.

The chain links TRBV5-4 to TRBJ2-2; 7 positions match TRBD2. Germline V gene lookup returns CDR1 SGHNT and CDR2 YYREEE (reference sequence). The CDR3 sequence is 16 residues long. Trimming cost V 6 bases and J 0 bases; bases outside gene matches: 8. CDR3 loop: CASKWGGTSNTGELFF. The DNA of the CDR3 is TGTGCCAGCAAGTGGGGGGGGACTTCGAACACCGGGGAGCTGTTTTTT.

This sequence joins TRBV4-3 and TRBJ1-2; D uncertain. V gave up 0 bases and J gave up 4 bases, with 18 bases separating them. CDR1 and CDR2 (germline): LGHNA, YSLEER. CDR3 size: 17 residues. The CDR3 loop is CASSQDSPDRGAYGYTF. Written as DNA, the CDR3 is TGCGCCAGCAGCCAAGATAGTCCCGATCGGGGTGCCTATGGCTACACCTTC.

The chain uses TRBV10-2 and TRBJ2-3; 14 positions agree with TRBD2. The V and J ends lost 7 bases and 6 bases, in that order; junction bases with no gene match: 6. Germline CDR1 and CDR2: WSHSY and SAAADI. The CDR3 consists of 15 residues. CDR3 residues: CASIETSGRGDTQYF. CDR3 DNA: TGCGCCAGCATCGAGACTAGCGGGAGGGGGGATACGCAGTATTTT.

Written as DNA, the CDR3 is TGTGCCAGCACAAAGGGGCAGGGTGAGGATGGTGGCTACACCTTC. It specifies CASTKGQGEDGGYTF. This chain uses TRBV6-5 with TRBJ1-2; a weak D match, TRBD1 (5 bases). The V gene's germline CDR1 is MNHEY and CDR2 SVGAGI. Trimming left V 7 bases short and J 7 bases short, with 22 bases between. The CDR3 totals 15 residues.

The J gene is TRBJ2-2, the V gene TRBV28; 11 bases align to TRBD2. V gave up 5 bases and J gave up 2 bases; unmatched junction bases: 10. There are 18 residues in the CDR3. Germline V gene sequence: CDR1 MDHEN, CDR2 SYDVKM. The CDR3 DNA reads TGTGCCAGCAGTCTCACCGTCAGACTAGCGGGAAACACCGGGGAGCTGTTTTTT. This encodes CASSLTVRLAGNTGELFF.

The rearrangement uses TRBV4-3 and TRBJ2-1; the D gene is possibly TRBD2 (5 bases). Germline V gene sequence: CDR1 LGHNA, CDR2 YSLEER. The CDR3 has 18 amino acids. V was shortened by 0 bases and J by 3 bases, with 18 bases between the two germline ends. The CDR3 protein is CASSQEIRYRAGYNEQFF. CDR3 DNA: TGCGCCAGCAGCCAAGAAATTCGGTATCGGGCGGGCTACAATGAGCAGTTCTTC.

This clone was observed a single time. This chain connects TRBV6-5 to TRBJ2-7; no reliable D call. Germline V gene data show CDR1 as MNHEY and CDR2 as SVGAGI. CDR3 size: 15 residues. V lost 0 bases and J 4 bases, leaving 13 bases between the germline ends. The CDR3 loop reads CASSYSPGLRYEQYF. CDR3 sequence (DNA): TGTGCCAGCAGTTACTCCCCGGGTCTTCGATACGAGCAGTACTTC.

The rearrangement links TRBV6-5 to TRBJ2-1; 10 nucleotides align to TRBD2. V dropped 2 bases and J dropped 7; count of bases not matched to a gene: 8. Per germline, CDR1 MNHEY and CDR2 SVGAGI. CDR3 length equals 16 residues. The CDR3 sequence is CASSYRERGGWNEQFF. The CDR3 nucleotides are TGTGCCAGCAGTTACAGGGAGCGGGGGGGCTGGAATGAGCAGTTCTTC.

J is TRBJ2-1 and V is TRBV29-1; D call uncertain. Germline V CDR1 and CDR2: SQVTM, ANQGSEA. The CDR3 length is 14 residues. V lost 7 bases, J lost 0 bases, and 13 bases lay in between. The CDR3 DNA is TGCAGCGCCTGTTACGGTGGCTCCTACAATGAGCAGTTCTTC. Protein product: CSACYGGSYNEQFF.

In its sample, this clone was seen once. The chain uses TRBV18 and TRBJ1-1, with D possibly being TRBD1 (5 bases). This CDR3 is built from 13 residues. From germline, CDR1 is KGHSH and CDR2 LQKENI. Deletions cut 1 base from V and 4 bases from J, with 7 bases between. CDR3 sequence: CASSPRGGTEAFF. The CDR3 coding sequence is TGTGCCAGCTCACCACGGGGGGGCACTGAAGCTTTCTTT.

The chain is built from TRBV6-1 and TRBJ1-2, with 8 bases lining up with TRBD1. Germline trimming cut 3 bases from V and 5 bases from J; bases unmatched to any gene: 2. The germline V gene encodes CDR1 MNHNS and CDR2 SASEGT. The CDR3 runs to 13 residues. CDR3 sequence reads: CASSDRTGYGYTF. As DNA, the CDR3 is TGTGCCAGCAGTGACAGGACAGGGTATGGCTACACCTTC.

In the case of this clone: In the same sample, other DNA sequences code for this CDR3. V and J are TRBV5-1 and TRBJ2-1; D is perhaps TRBD1 (5 bases). CDR3 length: 11 amino acids. Looked up from germline, CDR1 is SGHRS and CDR2 is YFSETQ. The ends were cut back, 0 bases at V and 10 bases at J, with 5 bases in the middle. CDR3 bases: TGCGCCAGCAGCTTGGGGGGCGAGCAGTTCTTC. It encodes CASSLGGEQFF.

The V and J genes are TRBV11-1 and TRBJ2-1; 11 bases map to TRBD2. Trimming took 4 bases from V and 7 from J; bases not matched to a gene: 9. CDR1 is SGHAT, CDR2 FQDESV, per germline (reference sequence). There are 16 residues in the CDR3. CDR3 protein: CASSCGPGLAVNEQFF. CDR3 nucleotide sequence: TGTGCCAGCAGCTGTGGCCCGGGACTAGCGGTTAATGAGCAGTTCTTC.

There are a few counts of this clone. This chain's CDR3 is CASSSTGPAEVAFF. DNA for the CDR3: TGTGCCAGCAGTTCAACAGGGCCCGCTGAAGTAGCTTTCTTT. This sequence joins TRBV6-5 and TRBJ1-1; D perhaps matches TRBD1 (6 bases). V lost 4 bases and J lost 10, with 19 bases in between. The CDR3 loop spans 14 amino acids. Germline CDR1 and CDR2: MNHEY and SVGAGI.

This clone was observed a handful of times. V usage is TRBV10-1 and J usage is TRBJ1-1; D gene uncertain. Germline CDR1 WNHNN, CDR2 SYGVQD (reference sequence). The CDR3 runs 15 residues. With 4 bases removed from V and 1 base from J, the gap between germline ends came to 13 bases. CDR3: CASSAGSNGNTEAFF. CDR3 nucleotides: TGCGCCAGCAGTGCAGGTTCTAACGGGAACACTGAAGCTTTCTTT.

The CDR3 DNA follows: TGCGCCAGCAGTGAGTTGCGGGAGCCCTACGAGCAGTACTTC. It translates to CASSELREPYEQYF. The chain carries TRBV10-1 and TRBJ2-7, with 7 bases that match TRBD2. The junction had 2 bases not matched to a gene; V was cut back by 1 base and J by 2 bases. CDR1 is WNHNN and CDR2 is SYGVQD in the germline V gene (reference sequence). The CDR3 runs to 14 residues.

This clone was counted a few times. The chain has TRBV19 and TRBJ2-7, with TRBD2 matching 13 bases. J gave up 0 bases and V 3 bases, and 2 bases lay outside the gene matches. The CDR3 runs 16 residues. Germline CDR1 LNHDA, CDR2 SQIVND (reference sequence). This CDR3 is CASSIRTSGSSYEQYF. DNA of the CDR3: TGTGCCAGTAGTATTCGGACTAGCGGGAGCTCCTACGAGCAGTACTTC.

The chain carries TRBV12-5 and TRBJ2-1; weak D call: TRBD1 (5 bases). CDR3 size: 11 residues. In germline, CDR1 is LGHNT, CDR2 FRNRAP. The V end lost 6 bases, the J end lost 9 bases, and 9 bases lay between the germline ends. The CDR3 DNA reads TGTGCTAGTGGATGGGGCGGTGAGCAGTTCTTC. Its translation is CASGWGGEQFF.

The chain employs TRBV7-9 and TRBJ1-4; the D is unclear. The CDR3 is 14 amino acids. The germline V gene has CDR1 SEHNR and CDR2 FQNEAQ (reference sequence). V was trimmed by 2 bases and J by 8 bases, leaving 12 bases between them. This CDR3 is CASSLMGNGEKLFF. As DNA, the CDR3 is TGTGCCAGCAGCTTAATGGGCAATGGGGAAAAACTGTTTTTT.